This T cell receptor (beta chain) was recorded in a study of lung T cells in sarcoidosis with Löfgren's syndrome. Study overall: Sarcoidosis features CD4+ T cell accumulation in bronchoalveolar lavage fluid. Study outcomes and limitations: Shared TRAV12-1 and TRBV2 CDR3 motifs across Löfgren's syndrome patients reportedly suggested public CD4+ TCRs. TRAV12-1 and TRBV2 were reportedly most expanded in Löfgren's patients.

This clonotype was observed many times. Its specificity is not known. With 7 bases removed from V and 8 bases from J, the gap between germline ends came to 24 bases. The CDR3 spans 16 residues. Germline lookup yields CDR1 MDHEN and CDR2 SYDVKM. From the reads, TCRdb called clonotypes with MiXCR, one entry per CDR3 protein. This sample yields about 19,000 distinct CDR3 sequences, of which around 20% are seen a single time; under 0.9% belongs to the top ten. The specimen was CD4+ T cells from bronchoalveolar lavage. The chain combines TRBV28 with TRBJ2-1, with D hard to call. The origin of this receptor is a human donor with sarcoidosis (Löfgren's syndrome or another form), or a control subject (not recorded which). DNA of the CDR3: TGTGCCAGCAACCCATCGTTGGTTCCCCTCCCCCATGAGCAGTTCTTC. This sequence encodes CASNPSLVPLPHEQFF.